Included here is one T cell receptor beta chain sequence, with context. Sequenced by immunoSEQ multiplex PCR; TCRdb stores in-frame clones only, minus some. Of about 150,000 clones in the sample, about 76% were seen once. Germline lookup yields CDR1 SNHLY and CDR2 FYNNEI. J was trimmed by 0 bases and V by 6 bases; bases with no gene match: 5. There are 15 residues in the CDR3. The sample comes from a study of blood T cell repertoires in COVID-19. The overall study: Sample material is recorded as cDNA or gDNA derived from T cells, B-cell-depleted T cells, or PBMCs.

The chain combines TRBV2 with TRBJ1-3; 7 bases are shared with TRBD1. The sequenced sample was peripheral blood. This sequence originates from a woman between 65 and 79 years old with COVID-19, enrolled during active disease. The CDR3 here is CASRDSGGSGNTIYF. For the CDR3, the DNA is TGTGCCAGCAGGGATTCAGGGGGCTCTGGAAACACCATATATTTT.